A selection of T cell receptor beta chains follows, all from one sample in a study of shared clonotypes between healthy human individuals. The assay was immunoSEQ multiplex PCR, and TCRdb's table has in-frame clones only and misses some. This sample has about 2.3 million clones, with approximately 93% found just once. The sample taken for sequencing was naive CD4+ T cells from PBMCs. The receptors here all came from a young man in good health. Some clones in this sample may be carry-over from other donors' samples. The CDR3 runs from the conserved cysteine through the conserved F or W. The order of the fields is V gene, D gene, J gene, clone size, CDR3 protein, CDR3 DNA. D genes are given only for firm matches. Expanded clones are given a class, and other clones once, few, many or no size at all.

>TRBV5-1|.|TRBJ2-7|.
CASSLGQGEQYF
TGCGCCAGCAGCTTGGGGCAGGGAGAGCAGTACTTC
>TRBV25-1|.|TRBJ1-2|.
CASSAYYGYTF
TGTGCCAGCAGTGCGTACTATGGCTACACCTTC
>TRBV9|.|TRBJ2-6|.
CASTVHSQADGANVLTF
TGTGCCAGCACCGTTCACAGTCAGGCGGACGGGGCCAACGTCCTGACTTTC
>TRBV5-1|.|TRBJ1-1|.
CASSLAGRGIAEAFF
TGCGCCAGCAGCTTGGCCGGCCGGGGGATCGCTGAAGCTTTCTTT
>TRBV28|.|TRBJ1-4|few
CASSLPSDEKLFF
TGTGCCAGCAGTCTCCCCAGTGACGAAAAACTGTTTTTT
>TRBV7-3|TRBD1|TRBJ1-1|.
CASTRGGTANTEAFF
TGTGCCAGCACTAGGGGAGGGACAGCGAACACTGAAGCTTTCTTT
>TRBV7-2|TRBD2|TRBJ2-3|.
CASSPTAGGGGNTQYF
TGTGCCAGCAGCCCAACGGCGGGAGGAGGAGGGAATACGCAGTATTTT
>TRBV28|.|TRBJ2-7|.
CASSPDTYEQYF
TGTGCCAGCAGTCCCGACACCTACGAGCAGTACTTC
>TRBV5-1|TRBD2|TRBJ2-5|.
CASSLVSSGQETQYF
TGCGCCAGCAGCTTGGTTTCTAGCGGGCAAGAGACCCAGTACTTC
>TRBV19|.|TRBJ2-7|once
CASSNPGAGSSSYEQYF
TGTGCCAGTAGTAACCCCGGAGCAGGGTCAAGCTCCTACGAGCAGTACTTC
>TRBV6-4|.|TRBJ1-5|.
CASSDSWGWLQPQHF
TGTGCCAGCAGTGACTCTTGGGGGTGGTTGCAGCCCCAGCATTTT
>TRBV6-6|TRBD2|TRBJ2-1|.
CASSSLSGRSRSEQFF
TGTGCCAGCAGTTCCTTGAGCGGGAGGTCTAGAAGTGAGCAGTTCTTC
>TRBV30|.|TRBJ2-3|.
CAWSVVIRPADTQYF
TGTGCCTGGAGTGTAGTCATTAGGCCCGCTGATACGCAGTATTTT
>TRBV15|TRBD2|TRBJ2-4|.
CATAGGSLNIQYF
TGTGCCACCGCGGGAGGGTCCCTAAACATTCAGTACTTC
>TRBV6-6|.|TRBJ2-7|.
CASSYGRGSVEQYF
TGTGCCAGCAGTTACGGTCGGGGGTCGGTCGAGCAGTACTTC
>TRBV19|.|TRBJ2-7|.
CASSQLAAQYEQYF
TGTGCCAGTAGTCAACTAGCTGCCCAATACGAGCAGTACTTC
>TRBV7-6|.|TRBJ2-1|.
CASSLGLDPYNEQFF
TGTGCCAGCAGCTTGGGGCTAGACCCCTACAATGAGCAGTTCTTC
>TRBV9|.|TRBJ1-1|.
CASSADRQAEAFF
TGTGCCAGCAGCGCGGATAGACAGGCTGAAGCTTTCTTT
>TRBV18|.|TRBJ1-5|.
CASSRLSGSASNQPQHF
TGTGCCAGCTCTCGCTTGTCGGGGTCAGCGTCAAATCAGCCCCAGCATTTT
>TRBV7-2|TRBD1|TRBJ1-5|once
CASSLVGTGIQPQHF
TGTGCCAGCAGTCTGGTCGGGACAGGGATTCAGCCCCAGCATTTT
>TRBV30|TRBD1|TRBJ1-2|.
CAWSDGTGPLGYTF
TGTGCCTGGAGCGACGGGACAGGCCCACTTGGCTACACCTTC
>TRBV20-1|.|TRBJ1-2|.
CSAREAYGYTF
TGCAGTGCTAGAGAAGCCTATGGCTACACCTTC
>TRBV6-1|.|TRBJ2-1|.
CASSGLKLGYEQFF
TGTGCCAGCAGTGGGCTAAAACTAGGTTATGAGCAGTTCTTC
>TRBV7-9|.|TRBJ1-5|.
CASSFVGQPQHF
TGTGCCAGCAGCTTTGTAGGGCAGCCCCAGCATTTT
>TRBV5-6|TRBD1|TRBJ2-3|.
CASSSTGTDTQYF
TGTGCCAGCAGCTCGACAGGGACAGATACGCAGTATTTT
>TRBV7-9|.|TRBJ1-5|few
CASTTSSVNQPQHF
TGTGCCAGCACTACTTCATCGGTAAATCAGCCCCAGCATTTT
>TRBV2|.|TRBJ1-1|.
CASSVTTEAFF
TGTGCCAGCAGTGTCACCACTGAAGCTTTCTTT